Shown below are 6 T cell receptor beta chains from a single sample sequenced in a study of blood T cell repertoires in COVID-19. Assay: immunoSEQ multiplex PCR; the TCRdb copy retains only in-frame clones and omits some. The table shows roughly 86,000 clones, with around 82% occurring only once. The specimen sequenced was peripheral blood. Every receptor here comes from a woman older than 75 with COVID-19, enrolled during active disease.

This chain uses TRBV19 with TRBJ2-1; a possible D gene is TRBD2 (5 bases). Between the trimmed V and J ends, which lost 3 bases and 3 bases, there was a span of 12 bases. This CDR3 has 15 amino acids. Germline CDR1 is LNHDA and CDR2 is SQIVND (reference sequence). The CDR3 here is CASSIGPGNYNEQFF. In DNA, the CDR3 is TGTGCCAGTAGTATCGGGCCGGGGAACTACAATGAGCAGTTCTTC.

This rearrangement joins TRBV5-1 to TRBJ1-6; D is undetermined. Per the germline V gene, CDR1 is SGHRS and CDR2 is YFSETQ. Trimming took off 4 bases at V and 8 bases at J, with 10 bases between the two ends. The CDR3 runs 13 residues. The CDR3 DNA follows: TGCGCCAGCAGCGAAGAGGGATATTCACCCCTCCACTTT. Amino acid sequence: CASSEEGYSPLHF. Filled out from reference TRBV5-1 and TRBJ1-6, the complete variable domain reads KAGVTQTPRYLIKTRGQQVTLSCSPISGHRSVSWYQQTPGQGLQFLFEYFSETQRNKGNFPGRFSGRQFSNSRSEMNVSTLELGDSALYLCASSEEGYSPLHFGNGTRLTVT.

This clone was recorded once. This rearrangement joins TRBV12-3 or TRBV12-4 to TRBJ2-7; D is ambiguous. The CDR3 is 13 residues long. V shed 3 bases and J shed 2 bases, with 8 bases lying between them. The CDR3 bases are TGTGCCAGCAGTTTTGGCGCGGCCTACGAGCAGTACTTC. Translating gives CASSFGAAYEQYF.

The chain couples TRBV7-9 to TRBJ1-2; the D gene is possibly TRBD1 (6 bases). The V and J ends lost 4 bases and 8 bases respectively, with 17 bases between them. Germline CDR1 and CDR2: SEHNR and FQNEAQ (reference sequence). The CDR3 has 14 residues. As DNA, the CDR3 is TGTGCCAGCAGCTCCCGGACAGTTTATACGGGCTACACCTTC. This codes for CASSSRTVYTGYTF.

The CDR3 reads CASSDRGTSRYNEQFF. Written as DNA, the CDR3 is TGTGCCAGCAGCGATCGCGGGACTAGCAGATACAATGAGCAGTTCTTC. The J gene is TRBJ2-1, the V gene TRBV7-8; 9 nucleotides align to TRBD2. Trimming at V came to 5 bases and at J to 4 bases, leaving 9 bases not matched to a gene. This CDR3 is built from 16 residues. Germline V gene sequence: CDR1 SGHVS, CDR2 FQNEAQ.

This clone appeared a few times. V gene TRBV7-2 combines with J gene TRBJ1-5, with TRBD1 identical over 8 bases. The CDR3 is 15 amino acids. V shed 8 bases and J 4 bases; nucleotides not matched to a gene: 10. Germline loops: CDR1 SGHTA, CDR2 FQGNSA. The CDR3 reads CASFRTGMPNQPQHF. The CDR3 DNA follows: TGTGCCAGCTTCCGGACAGGGATGCCGAATCAGCCCCAGCATTTT.